One T cell receptor beta chain is described in this entry. Which antigen it targets is not known. One base away there is no much larger clone; base qualities are not given. All of the isolated RNA was reverse transcribed with the High Capacity cDNA Reverse Transcription Kit, so expressed TCRB transcripts were sequenced. Deep immunoSEQ sequencing was performed on naive, central memory and regulatory T cell samples, with an average of roughly 3.5 million total reads per sample. After sorted cells were lysed in RLT buffer, RNA was extracted with DNase-treated RNeasy Micro or Mini kits, with the choice depending on cell number. To prevent cross-contamination, every cell subset was processed on its own, while patient and healthy donor samples were processed together. The immunoSEQ multiplex PCR was used to amplify TCRB sequences from cDNA, yielding 87-bp fragments that span the CDR3 region. The amplicons were sequenced using the Illumina HiSeq platform. As for the authors' bioinformatics: Synthetic template baselines were used to correct PCR bias computationally, reads within Hamming distance 2 were collapsed together, and singletons that could not be merged were discarded. Reads were aligned against IMGT so that V, D and J genes, CDR3 length and insertions or deletions at six rearrangement sites could be assigned. Clonotype counts were normalized to sorted cell number within each subset before computing true diversity and Gini coefficients with the tcR R package. The overlap coefficient, calculated on TCRB nucleotide sequences, was used to quantify repertoire sharing. TCRdb obtained this table from immuneACCESS and retained in-frame rearrangements with V and J assigned. These tables miss some clones; where compared with another copy, unresolved V genes account for less than half of the shortfall, and the remainder is unexplained. V and J calls plus clone size are reproduced from that table; the DNA served to infer D and trimming. The sample contains tens of thousands of clones, roughly 70% of them found a single time. Approximately 1.7% of the sample is taken by the ten largest.

Each donor gave one peripheral blood draw, roughly 110 mL on average, collected into heparinised tubes. A BD FACSAria II and a panel including CD45RO, CCR7, CD25, CD127, CD95 and CD27 were used to sort naive, central memory, regulatory and stem cell-like memory CD4+ T cells. Every sorted population had a purity above 95%. PBMCs were isolated right away by Lymphoprep density gradient centrifugation and were stained directly, without culture. Samples were stained and sorted in pairs, with one healthy donor and one patient per experiment, so that batch effects were minimized. This sample was included in a study of beta chain features in type 1 diabetes (dated by TCRdb to 2016 to 2019). For the wider study: Mean age, gender distribution, total cell number and subset yield were not different between patients and healthy donors. A total of about 110,000,000 sorted cells were examined across all samples, and a strong correlation was observed between cell number per subset and RNA yield. The study compared TCRB repertoires of sorted circulating CD4+ T cell subsets between recently diagnosed type 1 diabetes patients and matched healthy donors. Regulatory and stem cell-like memory subsets were isolated from only 8 patients and 8 healthy donors, whereas naive and central memory subsets came from all 28 donors.

Results the study describes overall, beyond this receptor: Patients with type 1 diabetes made fewer insertions and deleted more nucleotides at VDJ recombination sites, implying thymic rearrangement abnormalities. Naive, central memory and regulatory TCRB repertoires appeared more similar among patients than among healthy donors. Only small numbers of individuals were included in the HLA sub-analyses, which left unresolved whether HLA type had any influence on TCRB rearrangement. PCR might favor shorter templates, but patient and control samples were amplified and corrected together, so any skew would affect both groups equally. Because cDNA rather than genomic DNA was sequenced, highly expressing activated cells could have been over-represented, although no difference in activation and CD3 levels was found between groups. Type 1 diabetes patients showed a moderate but significant shortening of TCRB CDR3 length in all four CD4+ subsets.

The V end gives up 8 bases and the J end 6 bases, leaving 10 bases in the junction not matched to a gene. CDR1 and CDR2 are drawn from the germline V gene: MNHNS, SASEGT. The CDR3 sequence holds 13 residues, the cysteine and phenylalanine included. The entry retains the CDR3 DNA only, 39 bases that are in frame from base 1. The V and J genes are TRBV6-1 and TRBJ2-7, with 7 bases in between that match TRBD1. Material: Tregs from blood. Explained via the paper, the cell subset or site label denotes: regulatory CD4+ T cells. The source is a man aged 30-40 years with type 1 diabetes. Some clones in this sample may be carry-over from other donors' samples. The DNA is TGTGCCAGCCGGCTCTACACAGGGGCCGAGCAGTACTTC. This yields the protein CASRLYTGAEQYF.